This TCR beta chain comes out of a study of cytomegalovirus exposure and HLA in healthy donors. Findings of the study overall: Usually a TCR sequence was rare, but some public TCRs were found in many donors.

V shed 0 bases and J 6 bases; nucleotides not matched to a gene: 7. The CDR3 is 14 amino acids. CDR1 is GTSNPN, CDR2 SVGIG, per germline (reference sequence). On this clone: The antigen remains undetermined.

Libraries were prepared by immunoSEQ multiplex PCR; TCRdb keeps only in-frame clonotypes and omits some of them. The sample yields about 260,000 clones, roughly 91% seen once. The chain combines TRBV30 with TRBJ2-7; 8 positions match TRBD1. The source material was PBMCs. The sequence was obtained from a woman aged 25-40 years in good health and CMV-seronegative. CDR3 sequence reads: CAWSVGQGATEQYF. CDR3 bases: TGTGCCTGGAGTGTAGGTCAGGGGGCTACCGAGCAGTACTTC.